This TCR beta chain was identified during a study of T cells in Graves' hyperthyroidism and ophthalmopathy. Only a few counts were recorded for this clonotype. Diagnosis rested on symptoms, serum thyroxine and TRAb, thyroid ultrasound, and orbital computed tomography. This CDR3 is 16 amino acids long. Trimming removed 5 bases at V and 0 bases at J, with 14 bases between. The germline CDR1 and CDR2 sequences are SGHVS and FQNEAQ. Researchers took RNA transcripts and amplified the TCR beta CDR3 regions from them. RT-PCR in the first round (using the HTBI primer set) targeted the TCR CDR3. Via MiXCR, TCRdb re-called the multiplex PCR reads, giving one row per CDR3 protein. The sample contains around 430,000 distinct CDR3 sequences, about 15% of which appear only once.

This chain joins TRBV7-8 and TRBJ1-3; D possibly corresponds to TRBD1 (5 bases). The origin of this receptor is a woman in her 30s with Graves' hyperthyroidism. The sequenced material came from blood. In DNA, the CDR3 is TGTGCCAGCAGCACTAGATGGGGGTCCTCTGGAAACACCATATATTTT. Translating gives CASSTRWGSSGNTIYF.